One and the same sample provided the 12 T cell receptor beta chains below, sequenced in a study of human T cells and chemical hapten exposure. TCRdb analysed the RACE reads with MiXCR anew, one entry per CDR3 protein. The data contain tens of thousands of distinct CDR3 sequences, 10% to 15% of them singletons. The time point here: patch test 3, about 24 weeks after DPC sensitization. The treatment was: therapeutic diphenylcyclopropenone sensitization with weekly scalp DPC. The specimen was whole blood, collected in connection with sensitization to the hapten diphenylcyclopropenone (DPC). Receptor source: a woman between 45 and 65 years old with alopecia areata. Some clones in this sample may be carry-over from other donors' samples.

This clonotype was picked up a small number of times. The chain uses TRBV18 and TRBJ1-6; D remains ambiguous. V was shortened by 1 base and J by 1 base, with 5 bases between the two germline ends. Looked up from germline, CDR1 is KGHSH and CDR2 is LQKENI. This CDR3 contains 15 residues. CDR3 in DNA: TGTGCCAGCTCACCACGGGTTTCCTATAATTCACCCCTCCACTTT. Translating gives CASSPRVSYNSPLHF. Complete variable domain (other parts from reference TRBV18 and TRBJ1-6): NAGVMQNPRHLVRRRGQEARLRCSPMKGHSHVYWYRQLPEEGLKFMVYLQKENIIDESGMPKERFSAEFPKEGPSILRIQQVVRGDSAAYFCASSPRVSYNSPLHFGNGTRLTVT.

The chain links TRBV2 to TRBJ1-4; D call uncertain. From germline, CDR1 is SNHLY and CDR2 FYNNEI. CDR3 size: 16 residues. The V and J ends lost 4 bases and 0 bases respectively, with 12 bases between them. The CDR3 DNA reads TGTGCCAGCAGTGGAGAACACCTCTCAACTAATGAAAAACTGTTTTTT. Amino acid sequence: CASSGEHLSTNEKLFF.

This clonotype was recorded a few times. The rearrangement links TRBV24-1 to TRBJ1-5; D not certain. The CDR3 runs to 12 residues. Per the germline V gene, CDR1 is KGHDR and CDR2 is SFDVKD. The V end lost 1 base, the J end lost 6 bases, and 3 bases lay between the germline ends. CDR3 in amino acids: CATSDLGQPQHF. The DNA for the CDR3 is TGTGCCACCAGTGATTTAGGTCAGCCCCAGCATTTT.

The sample holds a few counts of this clonotype. The V and J genes are TRBV7-8 and TRBJ2-1; D unresolved. This CDR3 has 16 amino acids. From germline, CDR1 is SGHVS and CDR2 FQNEAQ. V was pared by 3 bases and J by 4 bases, with 16 bases between. The CDR3 here is CASSFPPTRVYNEQFF. The DNA for the CDR3 is TGTGCCAGCAGCTTCCCCCCCACTCGAGTTTACAATGAGCAGTTCTTC.

This clonotype was counted ten times or more. The genes are TRBV27 and TRBJ1-4, with D maybe TRBD1 (6 bases). Germline CDR1 reads MNHEY; CDR2 reads SMNVEV (reference sequence). V lost 4 bases and J 2 bases, leaving 14 bases between the germline ends. The CDR3 runs 16 residues. The CDR3 DNA is TGTGCCAGCAGTTCGGCAGGGGTTAGGACTAATGAAAAACTGTTTTTT. It specifies CASSSAGVRTNEKLFF.

The chain is built from TRBV7-3 and TRBJ2-7, with D uncertain. Germline CDR1 SGHTA, CDR2 FQGTGA. The CDR3 is 14 amino acids. Between the trimmed V and J ends, which lost 4 bases and 2 bases, there was a span of 12 bases. This CDR3 reads CASSYRHSTYEQYF. The DNA of the CDR3 is TGTGCCAGCAGCTACAGACATTCCACCTACGAGCAGTACTTC.

This clonotype was counted only a few times. This chain uses TRBV18 with TRBJ1-2; D is possibly TRBD1 (5 bases). With 2 bases removed from V and 4 bases from J, the gap between germline ends came to 11 bases. The germline V gene has CDR1 KGHSH and CDR2 LQKENI. This CDR3 has 14 residues. The CDR3 region has the DNA TGTGCCAGCTCACCAGGAGACAGTAGCTATGGCTACACCTTC. It yields the protein CASSPGDSSYGYTF.

J is TRBJ1-2 and V is TRBV14; unclear D gene. The CDR3 runs 12 residues. The V and J ends lost 4 bases and 3 bases respectively, with 6 bases between them. Germline-derived CDR1 and CDR2 are SGHDN and FVKESK. CDR3 coding DNA: TGTGCCAGCAGCCGCCGGGACTATGGCTACACCTTC. Encoded protein: CASSRRDYGYTF.

The chain carries TRBV6-1 and TRBJ1-1; TRBD1 matches 7 bases. Trimming at V came to 1 base and at J to 10 bases, leaving 6 bases not matched to a gene. This CDR3 contains 13 residues. Germline values: CDR1 MNHNS, CDR2 SASEGT. CDR3 sequence: CASSEVSQGIAFF. CDR3 nucleotides: TGTGCCAGCAGTGAAGTATCACAGGGGATAGCTTTCTTT.

This clonotype was counted many times. The rearrangement links TRBV20-1 to TRBJ2-3, with 7 bases fitting TRBD2. The germline CDR1 and CDR2 sequences are DFQATT and SNEGSKA (reference sequence). The junction had 6 bases not matched to a gene; V was cut back by 3 bases and J by 0 bases. The CDR3 covers 15 residues. The CDR3 sequence is CSARGWEGSTDTQYF. CDR3 DNA: TGCAGTGCTAGGGGGTGGGAGGGCAGCACAGATACGCAGTATTTT.

This chain connects TRBV29-1 to TRBJ2-7, with D perhaps matching TRBD1 or TRBD2 (6 bases each). Germline loops: CDR1 SQVTM, CDR2 ANQGSEA. With 4 bases removed from V and 4 bases from J, the gap between germline ends came to 17 bases. The CDR3 has 14 residues. The chain's CDR3 is CSVVPRGAGYEQYF. CDR3 nucleotide sequence: TGCAGCGTTGTTCCCAGGGGCGCGGGGTACGAGCAGTACTTC.

This clonotype came up a few times. The chain carries TRBV29-1 and TRBJ2-3; maybe TRBD2 (5 bases). This CDR3 is 15 amino acids long. V was clipped by 6 bases and J by 2 bases, with 18 bases between them. Germline-derived CDR1 and CDR2 are SQVTM and ANQGSEA. This CDR3 reads CSVGKGAFTTDTQYF. CDR3 nucleotides: TGCAGCGTGGGGAAGGGAGCCTTCACCACAGATACGCAGTATTTT.